This TCR beta chain derives from a study of T cell repertoires in cytomegalovirus infection. At the level of the study: Recently identified HLA-C-restricted CMV epitopes were among the peptides used. Both CMV infection and a matching HLA type were indicated by public TCR beta signatures. Findings and limits, study-wide: People with CMV and the relevant HLA were identified by cumulative public TCR beta family frequency.

MiXCR, applied by TCRdb to the reads, yields one record per CDR3 protein. The data hold more than 300,000 distinct CDR3 sequences, with approximately 35% observed a single time. The ends were cut back, 4 bases at V and 7 bases at J, with 11 bases in the middle. This CDR3 comprises 14 residues. CDR1 and CDR2 from the germline V gene are MNHEY and SVGEGT. This clonotype was counted between two and nine times. No antigen is known for it. The clonotype originates from a human donor in good health (CMV status not recorded). Some clones in this sample may be carry-over from other donors' samples. This specimen was cultured PBMCs, taken from culture after CMV antigen stimulation. The chain has TRBV6-2 or TRBV6-3 and TRBJ1-6; D is ambiguous. CDR3 sequence: CASSFWTENSPLHF. CDR3 sequence (DNA): TGTGCCAGCAGTTTTTGGACGGAGAATTCACCCCTCCACTTT.